This TCR beta chain was sequenced in a study of blood T cell repertoires in COVID-19. Germline trimming cut 0 bases from V and 4 bases from J; bases unmatched to any gene: 7. Germline assignment: CDR1 MNHEY and CDR2 SVGAGI. CDR3 length equals 16 residues. The table came from immunoSEQ multiplex PCR; TCRdb's copy has only in-frame clones and leaves some out. The repertoire holds about 210,000 clones, with roughly 78% as singletons. The specimen was peripheral blood. The chain links TRBV6-5 to TRBJ1-2; 8 nucleotides line up with TRBD1. The receptor comes from a middle-aged woman with acute or convalescent COVID-19. The CDR3 reads CASSYSPGQGGYGYTF. CDR3 in DNA: TGTGCCAGCAGTTACTCCCCCGGACAGGGAGGCTATGGCTACACCTTC.